This T cell receptor (beta chain) was captured by sequencing in a study of cytomegalovirus exposure and HLA in healthy donors. Study-level results: Later analysis associated a missense DCLRE1C variant with TCR beta V- and J-gene trimming. Segments of the TCR beta V type were, in most cases, productive about 87% or about 30% of the time in an earlier analysis. Excluded: some indistinguishable V segments such as TRBV6-2 and TRBV6-3.

This clone is a singleton in its sample. Its matching antigen is unknown. Use of 60 Vbeta and 13 Jbeta primers characterized the PCR. TCRdb's table, derived via immunoSEQ multiplex PCR, lists solely in-frame clones and lacks some. Of approximately 100,000 clones detected, approximately 79% appear once; the ten largest clones hold 3.5% to 4.5%. Trimming took off 1 base at V and 0 bases at J, with 13 bases between the two ends. Germline lookup yields CDR1 GTSNPN and CDR2 SVGIG (reference sequence). The CDR3 loop spans 16 amino acids. The clonotype was recovered from a man aged 50-60 years in good health and CMV-seropositive. This rearrangement joins TRBV30 to TRBJ1-3, with D unresolved. Sequenced material: PBMCs. The CDR3 DNA follows: TGTGCCTGGAGTGCTCTTCGTACGAGCTCTGGAAACACCATATATTTT. Amino acids: CAWSALRTSSGNTIYF.